The present T cell receptor (beta chain) was sequenced within a study of blood T cell repertoires in COVID-19. Study background: Sources were T cells, B-cell-depleted T cells, or PBMCs; the material itself was cDNA or gDNA.

Under the authors' procedure: Quantification of nucleated cells was approximated via reference gene primer amplification. This table comes from immunoSEQ multiplex PCR, and its TCRdb copy is limited to in-frame clones, with some not included. The V and J calls and clone size come from that table; D and trimming were worked out from the DNA. In the table there are some 110,000 clones, about 83% of which are singletons. The junction had 10 bases not matched to a gene; V was cut back by 5 bases and J by 5 bases. The CDR3 length is 15 residues. Germline CDR1 reads SGHVS; CDR2 reads FNYEAQ. Those enrolled, adults aged 18 to 89 years, came from some 23 US areas. Recovered status applied to Cohort 3 donors who had two consecutive negative PCRs. It also applied to those with clearance or with symptom resolution.

What was sequenced was PBMCs or T cells enriched from blood (not recorded which). V gene TRBV7-6 combines with J gene TRBJ2-7, with TRBD1 identical over 9 bases. The TCR comes from a woman in her thirties who had recovered from COVID-19. CDR3 amino acids: CASSPGQGFLDEQYF. The CDR3 coding sequence is TGTGCCAGCAGCCCGGGACAGGGTTTTCTGGACGAGCAGTACTTC.